This TCR beta chain was documented in a study of OX40 agonist ivuxolimab in advanced cancers. With respect to this clone: Its antigen is currently unknown.

The assay was immunoSEQ multiplex PCR, and TCRdb's table has in-frame clones only and misses some. The table lists 72,000 or so clones, around 90% of them singletons. Study-wide points: Among T cells, CD8+ cells averaged more expanded clones than CD4+ cells. Antigen specificity remained undetermined for the expanded peripheral T cells. Low levels of normalized T-cell clonal expansion also appeared in some nonresponders.

V lost 4 bases and J 4 bases, leaving 12 bases between the germline ends. Germline V gives CDR1 SGDLS, CDR2 YYNGEE. The CDR3 sequence is 14 residues long. This clonotype was obtained from an adult with an advanced solid tumor such as melanoma, head and neck, liver or kidney cancer. The source material was CD4+ or CD8+ T cells sorted from blood, sampled in a trial of the OX40 agonist ivuxolimab. This chain connects TRBV9 to TRBJ2-1, with D hard to call. In DNA, the CDR3 is TGTGCCAGCAGCCCAACGTTGAGGTACAATGAGCAGTTCTTC. It codes for CASSPTLRYNEQFF.